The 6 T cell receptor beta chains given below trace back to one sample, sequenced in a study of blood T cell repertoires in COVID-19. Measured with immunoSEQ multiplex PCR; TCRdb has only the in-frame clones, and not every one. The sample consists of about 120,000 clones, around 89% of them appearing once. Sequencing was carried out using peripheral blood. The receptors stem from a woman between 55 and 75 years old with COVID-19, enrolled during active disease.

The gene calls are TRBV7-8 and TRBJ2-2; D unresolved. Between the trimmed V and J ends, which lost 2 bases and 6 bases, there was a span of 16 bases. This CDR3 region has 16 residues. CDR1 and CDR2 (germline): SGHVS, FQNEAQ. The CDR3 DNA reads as TGTGCCAGCAGCTTATCCACCGGAGAAATTCCCGGGGAGCTGTTTTTT. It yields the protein CASSLSTGEIPGELFF.

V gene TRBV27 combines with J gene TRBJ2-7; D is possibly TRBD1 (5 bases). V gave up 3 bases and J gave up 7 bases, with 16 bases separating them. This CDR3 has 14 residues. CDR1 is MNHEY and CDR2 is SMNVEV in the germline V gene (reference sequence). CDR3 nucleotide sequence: TGTGCCAGCAGTTTGTCATCAGGGAAAGGAGAGCAGTACTTC. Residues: CASSLSSGKGEQYF.

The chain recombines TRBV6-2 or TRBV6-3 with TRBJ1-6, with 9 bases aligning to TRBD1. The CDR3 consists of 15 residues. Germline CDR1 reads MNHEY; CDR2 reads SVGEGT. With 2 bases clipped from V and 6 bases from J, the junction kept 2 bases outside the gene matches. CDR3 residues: CASSYGTGFNSPLHF. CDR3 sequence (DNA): TGTGCCAGCAGTTACGGGACAGGGTTTAATTCACCCCTCCACTTT.

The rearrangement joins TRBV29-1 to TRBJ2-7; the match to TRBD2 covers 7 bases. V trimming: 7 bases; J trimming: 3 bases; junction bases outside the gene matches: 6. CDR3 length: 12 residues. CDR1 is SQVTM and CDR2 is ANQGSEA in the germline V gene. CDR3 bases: TGCAGCGCCGTCTCGGGGGGCTACGAGCAGTACTTC. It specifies CSAVSGGYEQYF.

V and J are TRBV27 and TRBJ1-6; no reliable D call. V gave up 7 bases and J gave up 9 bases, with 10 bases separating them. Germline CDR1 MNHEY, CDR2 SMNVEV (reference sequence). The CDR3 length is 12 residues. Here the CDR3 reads CASTDGSSPLHF. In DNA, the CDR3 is TGTGCCAGCACTGATGGTAGTTCACCCCTCCACTTT.

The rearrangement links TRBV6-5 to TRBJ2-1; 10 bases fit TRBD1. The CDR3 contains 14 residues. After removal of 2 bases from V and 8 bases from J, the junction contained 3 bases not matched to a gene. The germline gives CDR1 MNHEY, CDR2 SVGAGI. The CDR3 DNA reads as TGTGCCAGCAGTTACAGGACAGGGGGTTATGAGCAGTTCTTC. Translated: CASSYRTGGYEQFF.